Shown below are 24 T cell receptor beta chains from a single sample sequenced in a study of T cell clonality in common variable immunodeficiency. Method: immunoSEQ multiplex PCR; TCRdb's copy keeps in-frame clones and lacks some. The sample holds tens of thousands of clones, and no clone turns up only once. Sequenced input: peripheral blood mononuclear cells. The receptors come from a person aged 18 to 75 in good health.

This clone was detected many times. The read halts 3 residues ahead of the CDR3 end, with the missing end drawn from the germline J gene. This rearrangement joins TRBV6-2 or TRBV6-3 to TRBJ1-2; D is uncertain. V was trimmed by 6 bases and J by 5 bases, leaving 7 bases between them. CDR1 MNHEY and CDR2 SVGEGT come from the germline V gene. The CDR3 totals 11 residues. CDR3 loop: CASRTLYGYTF. The DNA read from the CDR3 is TGTGCCAGCAGGACTCTTTATGGC.

Concerning this clone: The read ends 3 residues early relative to the CDR3; the germline J gene fills the gap. The V call is TRBV6-2 or TRBV6-3, the J call TRBJ1-2, with D possibly matching TRBD1 (6 bases). CDR3 length equals 14 residues. CDR1 is MNHEY and CDR2 is SVGEGT in the germline V gene. CDR3 amino acids: CASSYRGGFNDYTF. The part of the CDR3 DNA that was read is TGTGCCAGCAGTTACCGCGGGGGCTTCAATGAC.

In its sample, this clone was seen many times. Coverage ceases 3 residues before the CDR3 finishes, and the germline J gene fills in the end. This sequence joins TRBV7-8 and TRBJ1-1, with D possibly TRBD1 on 6 matching bases. Trimming removed 0 bases at V and 1 base at J, with 6 bases between. From germline, CDR1 is SGHVS and CDR2 FQNEAQ. There are 14 residues in the CDR3. Incomplete CDR3 DNA: TGTGCCAGCAGCTTAGCACAGGGGAACACTGAA. Residues: CASSLAQGNTE. The whole CDR3 is CASSLAQGNTEAFF.

The table lists this clone with many counts. With the read ending 3 residues before the CDR3 end, the germline J gene is used to fill in that end. The rearrangement joins TRBV20-1 to TRBJ2-2; 9 positions agree with TRBD2. Looked up from germline, CDR1 is DFQATT and CDR2 is SNEGSKA (reference sequence). There are 15 residues in the CDR3. Unmatched junction bases numbered 6, after V lost 6 bases and J lost 1 base. CDR3: CSAGGREGNTGELFF. The DNA read from the CDR3 is TGCAGTGCCGGAGGGCGGGAGGGGAACACCGGGGAG.

This clone appeared many times. The CDR3 goes on 3 residues after the read ends, and that part is filled in from the germline J gene. The chain recombines TRBV5-1 with TRBJ2-5; D perhaps matches TRBD1 (6 bases). Germline CDR1 SGHRS, CDR2 YFSETQ. The V gene lost 1 base and the J gene lost 0 bases, with 7 bases spanning the gap. The CDR3 consists of 14 residues. The chain's CDR3 is CASSLYRDQETQYF. The part of the CDR3 DNA that was read is TGCGCCAGCAGCTTGTACAGGGACCAAGAGACC.

The sample holds many counts of this clone. The read terminates 3 residues ahead of where the CDR3 ends, so the germline J gene completes it. The chain is built from TRBV28 and TRBJ2-5, with 8 bases that match TRBD1. J was trimmed by 7 bases and V by 5 bases; bases with no gene match: 9. Looked up from germline, CDR1 is MDHEN and CDR2 is SYDVKM. The CDR3 extends over 14 amino acids. This CDR3 is CASSEGQASWTQYF. Partial CDR3 DNA: TGTGCCAGCAGTGAGGGACAGGCCTCATGGACC.

The sample holds many counts of this clone. The read stops 3 residues short of the end of the CDR3; the missing end is completed from the germline J gene. V usage is TRBV18 and J usage is TRBJ1-4; possible D gene TRBD1, 5 bases. CDR3 length: 14 amino acids. Germline assignment: CDR1 KGHSH and CDR2 LQKENI. V gave up 6 bases and J gave up 6 bases, with 14 bases separating them. Partial CDR3 DNA: TGTGCCAGCTCCCTGACGGGGGGACATGAAAAA. Residues: CASSLTGGHEK. The full CDR3 protein reads CASSLTGGHEKLFF. Full variable domain (remainder filled in from reference TRBV18 and TRBJ1-4): NAGVMQNPRHLVRRRGQEARLRCSPMKGHSHVYWYRQLPEEGLKFMVYLQKENIIDESGMPKERFSAEFPKEGPSILRIQQVVRGDSAAYFCASSLTGGHEKLFFGSGTQLSVL.

This clone appeared many times. Sequencing ends 3 residues short of the CDR3 end; the germline J gene provides the rest. V is TRBV19 and J is TRBJ1-2, with D tentatively TRBD1 (5 bases). V was pared by 6 bases and J by 0 bases, with 14 bases between. The germline V gene has CDR1 LNHDA and CDR2 SQIVND (reference sequence). CDR3 length: 15 amino acids. The DNA read from the CDR3 is TGTGCCAGTAGCCTGTCGGCAGGGACTAACTATGGC. Translation: CASSLSAGTNYG. The complete CDR3 sequence is CASSLSAGTNYGYTF.

This clone was picked up many times. The read halts 3 residues ahead of the CDR3 end, with the missing end drawn from the germline J gene. J is TRBJ2-2 and V is TRBV10-3, with TRBD1 matching over 9 bases. The CDR3 consists of 14 residues. Trimming removed 7 bases from V and 10 bases from J; junction bases left unmatched: 10. The V gene's germline CDR1 is ENHRY and CDR2 SYGVKD. CDR3 region: CAITEGQGFVELFF. The covered CDR3 bases are TGTGCCATCACCGAAGGACAGGGGTTTGTGGAG.

Of note for this clone: The read gets to within 3 residues of the CDR3 end, and the germline J gene fills in the rest. The chain recombines TRBV5-1 with TRBJ1-5; 9 bases align to TRBD1. The germline gives CDR1 SGHRS, CDR2 YFSETQ. V lost 4 bases and J lost 6; bases outside the gene matches: 5. The CDR3 runs 14 residues. The CDR3 loop is CASSLGTGIQPQHF. The CDR3 bases that were read are TGCGCCAGCAGCCTCGGGACAGGGATTCAGCCC.

There are a few counts of this clone. The observed sequence ends 3 residues before the CDR3 terminus, with the missing tail filled in from the germline J gene. The rearrangement joins TRBV19 to TRBJ1-2; D not certain. The germline gives CDR1 LNHDA, CDR2 SQIVND (reference sequence). The CDR3 is 15 amino acids. CDR3 DNA (partial): TGTGCCAGTAGTATGGCGGGAGGCCTCTACAATGAC. Translating it yields CASSMAGGLYND. The whole CDR3 is CASSMAGGLYNDYTF.

Worth noting for this clone: The read terminates 3 residues ahead of where the CDR3 ends, so the germline J gene completes it. The genes are TRBV20-1 and TRBJ1-2, with D possibly being TRBD1 (6 bases). Germline CDR1 and CDR2: DFQATT and SNEGSKA (reference sequence). The CDR3 is 11 residues long. The sequenced part of the CDR3 DNA is TGCAGTGCTAGACTCCAGGGGGGC. Translated, it gives CSARLQGG. The entire CDR3 protein reads CSARLQGGYTF.

There are many counts of this clone. Read sequence stops 3 residues before the CDR3 end, and the germline J gene provides the missing end. The gene calls are TRBV12-5 and TRBJ1-2, with TRBD1 matching 7 bases. This CDR3 region has 13 residues. V gave up 8 bases and J gave up 5 bases; unmatched junction bases: 8. The germline V gene encodes CDR1 LGHNT and CDR2 FRNRAP. The sequenced CDR3 bases are TGTGCTAGTATAACGACAGGGACGTATGGC. Its protein product is CASITTGTYG. The CDR3 as a whole reads CASITTGTYGYTF.

Ten or more counts support this clone. The read ends 3 residues shy of where the CDR3 ends; the end is completed using the germline J gene. This chain links TRBV18 with TRBJ2-1; 11 nucleotides align to TRBD1. Germline assignment: CDR1 KGHSH and CDR2 LQKENI. The CDR3 totals 15 residues. J was trimmed by 6 bases and V by 5 bases; bases with no gene match: 6. This chain's CDR3 is CASSMDRGQVNEQFF. CDR3 DNA, as far as it was read: TGTGCCAGCTCAATGGACAGGGGGCAGGTCAATGAG.

In this sample, this clone turned up a few times. The read ends 3 residues before the CDR3 terminus; that terminus is restored from the germline J gene. The chain has TRBV18 and TRBJ2-7, with 10 nucleotides matching TRBD1. The CDR3 runs to 14 residues. V shed 3 bases and J 3 bases; nucleotides not matched to a gene: 2. Per germline, CDR1 KGHSH and CDR2 LQKENI. The CDR3 sequence is CASSPGDRGYEQYF. The DNA read from the CDR3 is TGTGCCAGCTCACCGGGGGACAGGGGCTACGAG.

This clone came up many times. Read coverage stops 3 residues before the CDR3 terminus; the germline J gene supplies the remainder. The genes are TRBV20-1 and TRBJ2-1, with TRBD2 matching 12 bases. The CDR3 is 15 amino acids. Trimming removed 5 bases from V and 8 bases from J; junction bases left unmatched: 10. Germline CDR1 reads DFQATT; CDR2 reads SNEGSKA (reference sequence). CDR3 loop: CSADSSGGASDEQFF. The part of the CDR3 DNA that was read is TGCAGTGCTGACTCTAGCGGGGGGGCTAGCGATGAG.

This clone came up a few times. The read ends 3 residues shy of where the CDR3 ends; the end is completed using the germline J gene. The rearrangement joins TRBV7-2 to TRBJ1-2, with D possibly TRBD1 on 5 matching bases. The length of the CDR3 is 15 residues. Germline CDR1 reads SGHTA; CDR2 reads FQGNSA. The sequenced part of the CDR3 DNA is TGTGCCAGCAGCTTGGTAGCGGGGGGTACAGATACC. This encodes CASSLVAGGTDT. The whole CDR3 region reads CASSLVAGGTDTYTF.

This clone was seen a handful of times. The CDR3 extends 3 residues past the end of the read, so its final part is completed from the germline J gene. The chain recombines TRBV10-2 with TRBJ2-3, with a tentative D call TRBD1 (6 bases). There are 13 residues in the CDR3. V gave up 6 bases and J gave up 2 bases, with 9 bases separating them. In germline, CDR1 is WSHSY, CDR2 SAAADI. CDR3 sequence: CASSQGNTDTQYF. CDR3 bases read: TGCGCCAGCAGCCAGGGGAACACAGATACG.

This clone was recorded at least ten times. The read is 3 residues too short to cover the CDR3 end, so that end is filled in from the germline J gene. The V gene is TRBV4-2, the J gene TRBJ1-2; tentatively, D is TRBD1 (6 bases). The CDR3 totals 14 residues. Germline-derived CDR1 and CDR2 are LGHNA and YNFKEQ. Partial CDR3 DNA: TGTGCCAGCAGCCAAGTGGACAGCCTGAGGGGC. This codes for CASSQVDSLRG. The full CDR3 is CASSQVDSLRGYTF.

This clone was seen at least ten times. The DNA ends 3 residues before the CDR3 does, and the rest of the CDR3 is filled in from the germline J gene. V and J are TRBV5-1 and TRBJ2-1; TRBD2 aligns across 8 bases. The CDR3 covers 15 residues. After removal of 4 bases from V and 3 bases from J, the junction contained 6 bases not matched to a gene. Germline values: CDR1 SGHRS, CDR2 YFSETQ. Incomplete CDR3 DNA: TGCGCCAGCAGCCCCTCGAGCGGGGGCTACAATGAG. Amino acids: CASSPSSGGYNE. The whole CDR3 reads CASSPSSGGYNEQFF.

This clone was observed at least ten times. Read coverage stops 3 residues before the CDR3 terminus; the germline J gene supplies the remainder. V usage is TRBV19 and J usage is TRBJ2-1; 11 positions match TRBD1. The V gene end was trimmed by 10 bases and the J gene end by 5 bases; junction bases not matched to a gene: 16. The germline V gene has CDR1 LNHDA and CDR2 SQIVND (reference sequence). This CDR3 contains 17 residues. The sequenced CDR3 bases are TGTGCCATCCCGGGACAGGGGGAGGGAGTAGCGGACAATGAG. Amino acids: CAIPGQGEGVADNE. The complete CDR3 sequence is CAIPGQGEGVADNEQFF.

In this sample, this clone turned up many times. The observed sequence ends 3 residues before the CDR3 terminus, with the missing tail filled in from the germline J gene. This chain joins TRBV5-1 and TRBJ1-2, with TRBD1 matching over 7 bases. Per the germline V gene, CDR1 is SGHRS and CDR2 is YFSETQ. With 0 bases clipped from V and 3 bases from J, the junction kept 2 bases outside the gene matches. The CDR3 sequence is 14 residues long. Incomplete CDR3 DNA: TGCGCCAGCAGCTTGGAGCAGGGGGACTATGGC. Its protein is CASSLEQGDYG. The full CDR3 reads CASSLEQGDYGYTF.

Comments on this clone: Read sequence stops 3 residues before the CDR3 end, and the germline J gene provides the missing end. The V gene is TRBV19, the J gene TRBJ1-2; 8 bases fit TRBD1. The CDR3 spans 16 residues. Per germline, CDR1 LNHDA and CDR2 SQIVND (reference sequence). CDR3 region: CASSISGTGVSYDYTF. The sequenced CDR3 bases are TGTGCCAGTAGTATCTCTGGGACAGGTGTCTCCTACGAC.

This clone was counted many times. The read gets to within 3 residues of the CDR3 end, and the germline J gene fills in the rest. The chain employs TRBV6-2 or TRBV6-3 and TRBJ1-5; tentative D call: TRBD1 (6 bases). The CDR3 runs to 15 residues. V gave up 2 bases and J gave up 1 base, with 9 bases separating them. The V gene's germline CDR1 is MNHEY and CDR2 SVGEGT. CDR3 bases read: TGTGCCAGCAGTTACGCAGGGGCGAGCAATCAGCCC. Translating it yields CASSYAGASNQP. The entire CDR3 is CASSYAGASNQPQHF.